Sequencing of this T cell receptor beta chain was carried out in a study of cytotoxic CD8 clonotypes in ibrutinib-treated CLL. Regarding the study as a whole: Researchers report that baseline clonality outpaced age-matched healthy donors and tracked circulating CD8+ T-cell counts.

Investigators sought sequencing depths of between 1 in 200,000 and 1 in 1 million T cells. TCRdb's copy holds only in-frame clones and misses some; the assay was immunoSEQ multiplex PCR. The sample lists 130,000 to 150,000 clones; 79% were seen once. This clone was seen a single time. As yet, its antigen is unknown. V gave up 2 bases and J gave up 5 bases, with 10 bases separating them. Germline lookup yields CDR1 MNHEY and CDR2 SVGAGI. CDR3 size: 13 residues. This chain connects TRBV6-5 to TRBJ2-7; D remains ambiguous. The source material was PBMCs, sampled after 12 months of ibrutinib treatment. The sequence was collected from a human donor with chronic lymphocytic leukemia. The CDR3 DNA reads as TGTGCCAGCAGTTACAGGGAATTGGACGAGCAGTACTTC. Its translation: CASSYRELDEQYF.